The source of this T cell receptor beta chain is a study of vaccination effects on CD4 cells after COVID-19. Subsequent to a culture period of about ten days, CD4+ T cells were isolated. This person caught SARS-CoV-2 sometime from March to December 2020, and PCR testing confirmed the infection. Two-dose BNT162b2 or mRNA-1273 vaccination was given to participants. The assay was immunoSEQ multiplex PCR, and TCRdb's table has in-frame clones only and misses some. The table records roughly 30,000 clones, roughly 80% of them present only once. To note about this clone: Its target is not known.

This CDR3 has 15 amino acids. The germline gives CDR1 MNHNY, CDR2 SVGAGI (reference sequence). The V and J ends lost 5 bases and 0 bases, in that order; junction bases with no gene match: 5. The starting material was CD4+ T cells from PBMCs cultured without peptide, obtained after COVID-19 vaccination. This receptor was obtained from a human donor who had a prior SARS-CoV-2 infection. The chain joins TRBV6-6 to TRBJ1-1; 8 positions match TRBD1. The CDR3 DNA sequence: TGTGCCAGCAGTAACCACAGGGGGGTGAACACTGAAGCTTTCTTT. Translation gives CASSNHRGVNTEAFF.